This record looks at one T cell receptor beta chain sequence and its context. No cognate antigen has been identified for it. Within one base of it there is no much larger clone, and no base qualities were kept. The source of the sample is a study of shared clonotypes between healthy human individuals (dated by TCRdb to 2020 to 2021). A note on the overall study: The cohort comprised two women and three men aged 18 to 49 years. For each donor, CD4 naive and CD4 memory were each given three plates, CD8 naive was given two plates, and CD8 memory was given one plate. Blood TCR repertoires of a handful of healthy adults were deeply sequenced to estimate repertoire size and the extent of clonotype sharing between individuals. To increase sequencing depth and limit assay-specific biases, TCR repertoire library preparation and sequencing were carried out by different laboratories using diverse techniques. Leukapheresis yielded between about 0.9 and 9 billion PBMCs per donor.

What the work shows at the level of the full study, not this receptor alone: Naive subsets generally had larger estimated clonotype richness than memory subsets did. Sampling was restricted to blood, and TCR repertoires in tissue are likely to differ from TCR repertoires in blood. Based on pairwise subsampling, the degree of clonotype sharing among donors was expected to be affected by sequencing depth. Sharing across a few donors was observed for around 5% of naive CD4, under 4% of naive CD8, 2% to 2.5% of memory CD4, and less than 0.45% of memory CD8 clonotypes. The small number of donors limited the genetic and exposure-history diversity represented. Incomplete sequencing was indicated by rarefaction of sorted-subset datasets, despite the large sequencing depth. Higher generation probabilities were observed for clonotypes shared by all four sorted-subset donors than for non-shared clonotypes.

From its cysteine to its phenylalanine, the CDR3 spans 14 amino acids. Only the CDR3 DNA stays, 42 bases, in frame from base 1. The germline V gene (reference sequence) yields MNHEY for CDR1 and SMNVEV for CDR2. Trimming at the junction amounts to 0 bases on V and 2 bases on J, and the germline ends lie 5 bases apart. CD8 naive samples consisted of CD45RO-negative cells that were positively selected for CCR7, yielding a CD45RA+CCR7+ population without TemRA cells. The donors were healthy, HIV-negative adults with no recently reported acute infections or vaccinations. All donors were Caucasian adults living in Nashville, Tennessee, USA. Blood was collected by leukapheresis, and PBMCs were isolated by Ficoll-Histopaque density gradient centrifugation and then cryopreserved in liquid nitrogen vapor phase. Purity and quantity of every magnetically sorted T cell population were checked by analytical flow cytometry. Genomic DNA was isolated from every sorted fraction and measured by UV absorbance on a Nanodrop 2000c.

Using the deep immunoSEQ assay, TCR CDR3 regions were amplified from genomic DNA by multiplex PCR. Genomic DNA extracted from each cell subset was distributed evenly over all wells of several immunoSEQ 96-well plates, and each plate served as one replicate. For sorted subsets, around 200 ng genomic DNA, equal to 30,000 to 35,000 T cell genomes, was loaded into each replicate PCR. Purified libraries were quantified with a Qubit 3.0 fluorometer, sized on a Bioanalyzer 2100, and re-quantified with the KAPA Library Quantification kit. Every immunoSEQ 96-well plate was sequenced on a dedicated single-read 150-cycle Illumina NextSeq 550 flow cell. Per the original workflow: Because only junctional sequences without quality scores were contained in the immunoSEQ output, filtering matching that applied to full-length reads could not be performed. Sequences were annotated with PyIR, a Python wrapper for IgBLAST v1.9, using IMGT germline references to assign V/J genes and CDR3. Reads were removed for weak V/J assignments (E-value above 1e-6), missing CDR3, stop codons, out-of-frame junctions, or ambiguous translated residues. V3J clonotypes were defined as sequences sharing the same inferred V gene, J gene, and CDR3 amino acid sequence. Percentage overlap between repertoires was computed as shared unique clonotypes divided by the size of the smaller repertoire. RTK rarefaction, the Chao1 estimator, and Recon v2.1 estimates of unobserved clonotypes were used to assess repertoire richness. OLGA was used to compute generation probabilities for all TCRbeta clonotypes that the gDNA method yielded from a handful of donors. Held by TCRdb, this immuneACCESS table contains in-frame sequences only and omits some clones. Under half of the omission traces to an unresolved V gene where checked; the cause of the rest is unknown. D and trimming come from the DNA, and the V and J calls and clone size come from that table. This sample gives about 2.1 million clones in total; approximately 94% of them show up just once. The top ten constitute 1.5% to 2% of the sample.

In this chain, TRBV27 is recombined with TRBJ2-1; the D gene identity is not certain. The sample taken for sequencing was naive CD8+ T cells from PBMCs. Per the publication, the cell subset or site label means: CD45RA+CCR7+. The TCR comes from a man aged 18-30 years in good health. Some clones in this sample may be carry-over from other donors' samples. The CDR3 region has the sequence CASSLSWTYNEQFF. The DNA reads as follows: TGTGCCAGCAGTTTATCCTGGACCTACAATGAGCAGTTCTTC.